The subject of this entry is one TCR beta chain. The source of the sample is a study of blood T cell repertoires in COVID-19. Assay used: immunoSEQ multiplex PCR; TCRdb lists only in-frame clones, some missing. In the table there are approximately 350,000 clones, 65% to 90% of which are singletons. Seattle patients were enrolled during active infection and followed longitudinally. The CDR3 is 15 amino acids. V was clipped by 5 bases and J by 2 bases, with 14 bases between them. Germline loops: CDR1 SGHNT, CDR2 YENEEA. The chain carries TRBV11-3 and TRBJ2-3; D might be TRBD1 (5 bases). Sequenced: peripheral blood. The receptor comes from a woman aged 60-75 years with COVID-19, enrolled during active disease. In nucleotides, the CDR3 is TGTGCCAGCAGCCCCTGGAAGGGGATCACAGATACGCAGTATTTT. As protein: CASSPWKGITDTQYF.